This entry is about one T cell receptor (beta chain). The antigen remains undetermined. Data came from immunoSEQ multiplex PCR; TCRdb stores just in-frame clones and leaves some out. The sample comprises about 45,000 clones, roughly 91% of which are singletons, and about 20% rests with the top ten. This entry belongs to a study of OX40 agonist ivuxolimab in advanced cancers. Study summary: The diagnoses of dose-escalation patients were hepatocellular carcinoma, melanoma, renal cell or head and neck cancer. Study-level results: By week 6 at 0.1 to 3.0 mg/kg, blood CD4+ and CD8+ T cells had expanded clonally.

The CDR3 totals 13 residues. CDR1 and CDR2 (germline): GTSNPN, SVGIG (reference sequence). The V end lost 4 bases, the J end lost 3 bases, and 11 bases lay between the germline ends. Here the sequenced sample was CD4+ or CD8+ T cells sorted from blood, taken in a trial of the OX40 agonist ivuxolimab. The V call is TRBV30, the J call TRBJ2-3; TRBD2 is a possible D gene (5 bases). This receptor was taken from an adult with an advanced solid tumor such as melanoma, head and neck, liver or kidney cancer. CDR3 protein: CAWKEELTDTQYF. The CDR3, as DNA: TGTGCCTGGAAGGAGGAGCTTACAGATACGCAGTATTTT. Full variable domain (remainder filled in from reference TRBV30 and TRBJ2-3): SQTIHQWPATLVQPVGSPLSLECTVEGTSNPNLYWYRQAAGRGLQLLFYSVGIGQISSEVPQNLSASRPQDRQFILSSKKLLLSDSGFYLCAWKEELTDTQYFGPGTRLTVL.